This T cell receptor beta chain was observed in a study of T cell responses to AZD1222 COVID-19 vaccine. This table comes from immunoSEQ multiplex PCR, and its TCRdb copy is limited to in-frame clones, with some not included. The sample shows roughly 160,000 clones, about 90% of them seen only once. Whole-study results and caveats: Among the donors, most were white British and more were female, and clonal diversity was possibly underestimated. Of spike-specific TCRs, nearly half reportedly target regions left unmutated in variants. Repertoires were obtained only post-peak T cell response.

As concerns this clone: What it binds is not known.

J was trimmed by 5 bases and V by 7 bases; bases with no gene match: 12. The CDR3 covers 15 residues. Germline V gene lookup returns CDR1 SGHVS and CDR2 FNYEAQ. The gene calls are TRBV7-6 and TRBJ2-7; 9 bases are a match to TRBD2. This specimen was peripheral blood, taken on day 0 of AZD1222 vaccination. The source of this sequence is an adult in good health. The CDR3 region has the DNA TGTGCCAGCACCCGCTCTAGCGGGGTGGGACACGAGCAGTACTTC. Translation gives CASTRSSGVGHEQYF. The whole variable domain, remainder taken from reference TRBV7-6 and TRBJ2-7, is GAGVSQSPRYKVTKRGQDVALRCDPISGHVSLYWYRQALGQGPEFLTYFNYEAQQDKSGLPNDRFSAERPEGSISTLTIQRTEQRDSAMYRCASTRSSGVGHEQYFGPGTRLTVT.